This paragraph reports one TCR beta chain. This clonotype was counted at least ten times. Which antigen it targets is not known. There are no base qualities to consult, and no much larger clone falls within one base. Library construction relied on 5' RACE. These reads were obtained on a NextSeq 500. To correct for sequencing error and PCR bias, the TCR library protocol tagged individual cDNA molecules with unique molecular identifiers. Sequencing covered both TCR alpha and beta chains, and within each sample the abundances of alpha and beta sequences were tightly co-correlated. Per the original workflow: Decombinator V4 was used to annotate TCR sequences for V gene, J gene and CDR3. TCRs were defined as expanded if a significant change between any two time points was detected under a Poisson model with p below 0.0001. TCR abundances were normalised to the total number of TCRs sequenced in each sample and reported as counts per million. TRAV1-2 paired with TRAJ12, TRAJ20 or TRAJ33 defined MAIT TCRs, while TRAV10 paired with TRAJ18 defined iNKT TCRs. VDJdb, accessed 1 November 2021, was searched for CMV, EBV and SARS-CoV-2 annotated TCRs, with TCRs annotated for multiple antigens excluded. Using fastp at Q25 and MiXCR, TCRdb reprocessed the public reads and kept productive beta chains. Each record represents a unique CDR3 protein, reported with the most common genes and DNA among its rows. None of the V and J calls come from the authors' own analysis; TCRdb made them. The sample table contains approximately 30,000 distinct CDR3 sequences; only one count was recorded for less than 8.5% of them. The ten largest make up about 12% of the sample.

This sample is part of a study of early T cells in non-severe SARS-CoV-2 infection (dated by TCRdb to the early 2020s). With regard to the full study: Bulk RNA from unsorted whole blood was used for TCR sequencing, so alpha and beta chains could not be paired. What the study reported, not specific to this receptor: Matching against VDJdb was skewed toward anti-spike CD8 responses, likely underestimated virus-specific expansions, and missed private and CD4 specificities.

A case-control design nested within a healthcare worker cohort in London, UK, was used, with weekly nasopharyngeal swab PCR tests and blood sampling performed. Healthcare workers were recruited between 23 and 31 March 2020, during the week of the UK lockdown, and were followed weekly for up to roughly 15 weeks. CDR1 ENHRY and CDR2 SYGVKD were looked up in the germline V gene. Including cysteine and phenylalanine, the CDR3 has 16 amino acids. CDR3 DNA is the only sequence kept; it has 48 bases, read in frame from the first base. Trimming takes 0 bases off V and 0 bases off J; junction bases not matched to a gene: 2.

Here the chain combines TRBV10-3 and TRBJ2-1; 7 middle bases align to TRBD1. The sequence came from an adult who was a healthcare worker with PCR-confirmed SARS-CoV-2 infection or an uninfected control (not recorded which). Sequenced here: whole blood, sampled at baseline. The CDR3 here reads CAISESTGSSYNEQFF. The DNA sequence follows: TGTGCCATCAGTGAGTCGACAGGGAGCTCCTACAATGAGCAGTTCTTC.